This is a list of T cell receptor beta chains from one sample in a study of blood T cells in healthy people across ages. A single record per CDR3 protein comes from TCRdb applying MiXCR to the 5' RACE reads. The repertoire holds over 1,500,000 distinct CDR3 sequences, with roughly two fifths as singletons. Sequencing used blood. Receptor source: a human donor in good health. CDR3s include the opening cysteine and the closing phenylalanine or tryptophan. The order of the fields is clone size, V gene, J gene, CDR3 protein. Part of the rows lack a size; the others show once, few, many or a class for expanded clones.

abundance: NA; v_gene: TRBV7-2; j_gene: TRBJ2-6; CDR3aa: CASSPMDVGSGANVLTF
abundance: NA; v_gene: TRBV7-2; j_gene: TRBJ2-7; CDR3aa: CASSFTSSGGHSYEQYF
abundance: few; v_gene: TRBV25-1; j_gene: TRBJ2-5; CDR3aa: CASTHETPQETQYF
abundance: NA; v_gene: TRBV7-2; j_gene: TRBJ2-7; CDR3aa: CASRRTSGTYEQYF
abundance: NA; v_gene: TRBV7-2; j_gene: TRBJ2-6; CDR3aa: CTSSVRVGAGANVLTF
abundance: few; v_gene: TRBV7-2; j_gene: TRBJ2-3; CDR3aa: CASSPRGGGLYTGTQYF
abundance: few; v_gene: TRBV6-6; j_gene: TRBJ1-1; CDR3aa: CATRDGLKAFF
abundance: NA; v_gene: TRBV7-6; j_gene: TRBJ1-2; CDR3aa: CASSLGQTFGYTF
abundance: NA; v_gene: TRBV4-1; j_gene: TRBJ2-7; CDR3aa: CASSPRVSPSFYEQYF
abundance: few; v_gene: TRBV7-2; j_gene: TRBJ2-5; CDR3aa: CASSFSGGLQETQYF
abundance: NA; v_gene: TRBV6-6; j_gene: TRBJ2-1; CDR3aa: CASSLTGIGPSNEQFF
abundance: NA; v_gene: TRBV28; j_gene: TRBJ1-2; CDR3aa: CASSPRGVNYGYTF
abundance: NA; v_gene: TRBV20-1; j_gene: TRBJ2-3; CDR3aa: CSASPSGGLTDTQYF
abundance: many; v_gene: TRBV29-1; j_gene: TRBJ2-7; CDR3aa: CSVGPDYEQYF
abundance: NA; v_gene: TRBV5-1; j_gene: TRBJ1-5; CDR3aa: CASSLFGDKDQPQHF
abundance: few; v_gene: TRBV7-8; j_gene: TRBJ2-3; CDR3aa: CASRLGEDTQYF
abundance: once; v_gene: TRBV2; j_gene: TRBJ2-7; CDR3aa: CASSHYQDRGHIEQYF
abundance: many; v_gene: TRBV7-9; j_gene: TRBJ1-1; CDR3aa: CASSLGGLGTEAFF
abundance: NA; v_gene: TRBV20-1; j_gene: TRBJ2-3; CDR3aa: CSASWRVSVDTQYF
abundance: few; v_gene: TRBV29-1; j_gene: TRBJ2-5; CDR3aa: CSVTRTDQETQYF
abundance: NA; v_gene: TRBV20-1; j_gene: TRBJ2-1; CDR3aa: CSARDSMRGPGRGEQFF
abundance: NA; v_gene: TRBV7-2; j_gene: TRBJ1-5; CDR3aa: CASSLLVTPPPQPQHF
abundance: NA; v_gene: TRBV29-1; j_gene: TRBJ1-1; CDR3aa: CSVAGAYSNTEAFF
abundance: many; v_gene: TRBV5-1; j_gene: TRBJ2-3; CDR3aa: CASRDSSTDTQYF
abundance: few; v_gene: TRBV3-1; j_gene: TRBJ2-4; CDR3aa: CASSQEPRFIAKNIQYF
abundance: NA; v_gene: TRBV7-3; j_gene: TRBJ2-1; CDR3aa: CASSPGTSESSEQFF
abundance: NA; v_gene: TRBV29-1; j_gene: TRBJ1-1; CDR3aa: CSVGSDVMNTEAFF
abundance: few; v_gene: TRBV28; j_gene: TRBJ1-5; CDR3aa: CAGQGVSGQPQHF
abundance: NA; v_gene: TRBV6-2/TRBV6-3; j_gene: TRBJ2-1; CDR3aa: CASSYSGAPGLGYNEQFF